Given below is one T cell receptor beta chain in context. This entry comes from a study of blood T cell repertoires in COVID-19. Germline CDR1 is MDHEN and CDR2 is SYDVKM. The V and J ends lost 7 bases and 1 base, in that order; junction bases with no gene match: 7. This CDR3 region has 14 residues. Libraries were prepared by immunoSEQ multiplex PCR; TCRdb keeps only in-frame clonotypes and omits some of them. In the table there are 340,000 or so clones, around 83% of which are singletons. The TCR sequence derives from a young man with active or convalescent COVID-19. The V call is TRBV28, the J call TRBJ2-7; 7 bases agree with TRBD1. Input material: peripheral blood. The CDR3 DNA reads TGTGCCAGCACCTCTCTACAGGGGTCCTACGAGCAGTACTTC. It codes for CASTSLQGSYEQYF.